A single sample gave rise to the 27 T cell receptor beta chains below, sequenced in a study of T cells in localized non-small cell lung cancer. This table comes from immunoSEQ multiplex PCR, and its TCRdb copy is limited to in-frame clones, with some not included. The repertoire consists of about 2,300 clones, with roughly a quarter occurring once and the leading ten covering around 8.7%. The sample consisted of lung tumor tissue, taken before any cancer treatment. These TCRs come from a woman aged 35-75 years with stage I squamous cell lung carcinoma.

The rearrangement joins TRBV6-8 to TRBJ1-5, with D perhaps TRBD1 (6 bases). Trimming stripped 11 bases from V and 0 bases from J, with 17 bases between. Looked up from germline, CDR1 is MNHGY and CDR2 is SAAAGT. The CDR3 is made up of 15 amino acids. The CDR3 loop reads CAEGGGPYSNQPQHF. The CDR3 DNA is TGTGCCGAAGGCGGGGGCCCTTATAGCAATCAGCCCCAGCATTTT.

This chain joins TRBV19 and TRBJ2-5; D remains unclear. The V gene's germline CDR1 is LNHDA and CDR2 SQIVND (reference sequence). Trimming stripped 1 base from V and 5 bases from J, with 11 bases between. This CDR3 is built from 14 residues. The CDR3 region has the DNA TGTGCCAGTAGTATAGGAGGATCTCGGGAGACCCAGTACTTC. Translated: CASSIGGSRETQYF.

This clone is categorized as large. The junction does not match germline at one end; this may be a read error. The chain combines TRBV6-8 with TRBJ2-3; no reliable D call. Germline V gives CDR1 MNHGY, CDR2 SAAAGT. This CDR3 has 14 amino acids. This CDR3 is CAISVTINTDTQYF. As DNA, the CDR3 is TGTGCCATCAGTGTTACGATAAACACAGATACGCAGTATTTT.

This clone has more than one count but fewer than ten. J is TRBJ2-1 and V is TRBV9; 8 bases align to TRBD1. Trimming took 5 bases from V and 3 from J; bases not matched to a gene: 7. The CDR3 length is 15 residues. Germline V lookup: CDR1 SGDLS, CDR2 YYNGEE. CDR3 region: CASSPTGANYNEQFF. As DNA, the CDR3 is TGTGCCAGCAGTCCGACAGGGGCAAACTACAATGAGCAGTTCTTC.

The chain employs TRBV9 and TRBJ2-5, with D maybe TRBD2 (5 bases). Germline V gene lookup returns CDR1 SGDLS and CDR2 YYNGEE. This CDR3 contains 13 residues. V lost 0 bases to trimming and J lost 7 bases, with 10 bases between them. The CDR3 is CASSVAGEGTQYF. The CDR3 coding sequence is TGTGCCAGCAGCGTAGCTGGAGAGGGGACCCAGTACTTC.

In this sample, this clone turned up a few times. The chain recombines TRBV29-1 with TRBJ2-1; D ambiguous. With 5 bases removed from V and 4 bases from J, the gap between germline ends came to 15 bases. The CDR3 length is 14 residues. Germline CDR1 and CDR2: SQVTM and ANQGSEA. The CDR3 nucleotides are TGCAGCGTTCCGGCTACTACCGTATACAATGAGCAGTTCTTC. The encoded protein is CSVPATTVYNEQFF.

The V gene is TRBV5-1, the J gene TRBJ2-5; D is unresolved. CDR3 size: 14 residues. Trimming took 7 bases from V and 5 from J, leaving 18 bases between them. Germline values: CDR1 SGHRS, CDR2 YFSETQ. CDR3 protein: CASRTSMDFETQYF. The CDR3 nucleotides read TGCGCCAGCCGGACGTCCATGGATTTCGAGACCCAGTACTTC.

CDR3 nucleotide sequence: TGTGCCAGCGTACTAAGCCGGGGAATCTCCTACGAGCAGTACTTC. It specifies CASVLSRGISYEQYF. The rearrangement uses TRBV11-3 and TRBJ2-7; D is perhaps TRBD2 (5 bases). The CDR3 runs 15 residues. The V gene's germline CDR1 is SGHNT and CDR2 YENEEA. V shed 8 bases and J shed 0 bases, with 17 bases lying between them. The complete variable domain, with remaining parts taken from reference TRBV11-3 and TRBJ2-7, reads EAGVVQSPRYKIIEKKQPVAFWCNPISGHNTLYWYLQNLGQGPELLIRYENEEAVDDSQLPKDRFSAERLKGVDSTLKIQPAELGDSAVYLCASVLSRGISYEQYFGPGTRLTVT.

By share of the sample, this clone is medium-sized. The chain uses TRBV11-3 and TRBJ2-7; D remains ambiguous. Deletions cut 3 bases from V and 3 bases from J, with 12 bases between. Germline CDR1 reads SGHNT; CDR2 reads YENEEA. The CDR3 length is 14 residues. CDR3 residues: CASSLAGVSYEQYF. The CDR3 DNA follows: TGTGCCAGCAGCTTGGCCGGAGTCAGCTACGAGCAGTACTTC. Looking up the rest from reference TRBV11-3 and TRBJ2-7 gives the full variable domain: EAGVVQSPRYKIIEKKQPVAFWCNPISGHNTLYWYLQNLGQGPELLIRYENEEAVDDSQLPKDRFSAERLKGVDSTLKIQPAELGDSAVYLCASSLAGVSYEQYFGPGTRLTVT.

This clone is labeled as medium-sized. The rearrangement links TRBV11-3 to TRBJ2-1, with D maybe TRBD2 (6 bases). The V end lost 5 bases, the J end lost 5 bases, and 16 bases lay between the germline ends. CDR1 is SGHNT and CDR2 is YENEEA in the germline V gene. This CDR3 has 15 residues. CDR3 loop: CASSASSPGDNEQFF. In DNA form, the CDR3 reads TGTGCCAGCAGCGCGTCGAGCCCGGGAGACAATGAGCAGTTCTTC.

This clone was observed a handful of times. The CDR3 DNA reads TGTGCCAGCAGCCCCCAGGGACTGCAGGACGGGGAGCTGTTTTTT. This codes for CASSPQGLQDGELFF. The rearrangement uses TRBV11-3 and TRBJ2-2, with D possibly TRBD2 on 6 matching bases. The CDR3 contains 15 residues. Trimming pared 5 bases from V and 7 bases from J, leaving 17 bases between. Germline CDR1 SGHNT, CDR2 YENEEA.

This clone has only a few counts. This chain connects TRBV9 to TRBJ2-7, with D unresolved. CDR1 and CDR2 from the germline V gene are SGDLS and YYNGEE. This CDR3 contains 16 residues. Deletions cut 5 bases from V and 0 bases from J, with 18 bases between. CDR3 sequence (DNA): TGTGCCAGCAGTGAAGCGCTCACCTTGAGCTCCTACGAGCAGTACTTC. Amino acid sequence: CASSEALTLSSYEQYF.

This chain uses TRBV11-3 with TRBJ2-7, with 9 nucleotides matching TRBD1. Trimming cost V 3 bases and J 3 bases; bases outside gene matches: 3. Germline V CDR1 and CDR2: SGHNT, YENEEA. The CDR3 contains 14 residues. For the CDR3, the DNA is TGTGCCAGCAGCTTGGGACAGGGAATCTACGAGCAGTACTTC. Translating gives CASSLGQGIYEQYF.

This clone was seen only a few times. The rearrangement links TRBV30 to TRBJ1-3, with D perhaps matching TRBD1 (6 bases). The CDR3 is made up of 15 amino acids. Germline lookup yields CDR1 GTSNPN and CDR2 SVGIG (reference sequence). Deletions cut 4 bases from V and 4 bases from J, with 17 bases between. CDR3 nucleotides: TGTGCCTGGAACCAACGGGGGGGGCCAGGAAACACCATATATTTT. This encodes CAWNQRGGPGNTIYF.

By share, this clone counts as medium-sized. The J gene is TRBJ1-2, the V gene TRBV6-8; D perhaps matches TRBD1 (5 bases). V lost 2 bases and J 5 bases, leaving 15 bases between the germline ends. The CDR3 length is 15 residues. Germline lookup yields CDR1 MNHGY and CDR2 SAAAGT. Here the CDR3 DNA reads TGTGCCAGCAGTTACACCCCCGTGACAGCTTATGGCTACACCTTC. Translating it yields CASSYTPVTAYGYTF.

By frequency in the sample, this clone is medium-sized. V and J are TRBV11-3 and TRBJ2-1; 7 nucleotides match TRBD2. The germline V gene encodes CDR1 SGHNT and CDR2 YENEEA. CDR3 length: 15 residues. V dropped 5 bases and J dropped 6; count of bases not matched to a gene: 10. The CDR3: CASSPVTGTINEQFF. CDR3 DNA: TGTGCCAGCAGCCCGGTAACCGGGACTATCAATGAGCAGTTCTTC. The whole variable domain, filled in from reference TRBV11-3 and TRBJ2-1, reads EAGVVQSPRYKIIEKKQPVAFWCNPISGHNTLYWYLQNLGQGPELLIRYENEEAVDDSQLPKDRFSAERLKGVDSTLKIQPAELGDSAVYLCASSPVTGTINEQFFGPGTRLTVL.

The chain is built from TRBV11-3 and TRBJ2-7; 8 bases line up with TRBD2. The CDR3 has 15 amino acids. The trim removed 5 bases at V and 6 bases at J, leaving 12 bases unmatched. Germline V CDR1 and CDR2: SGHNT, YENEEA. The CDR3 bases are TGTGCCAGCAGCCCATTAGCGGGAAAGGGCGGCGAGCAGTACTTC. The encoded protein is CASSPLAGKGGEQYF.

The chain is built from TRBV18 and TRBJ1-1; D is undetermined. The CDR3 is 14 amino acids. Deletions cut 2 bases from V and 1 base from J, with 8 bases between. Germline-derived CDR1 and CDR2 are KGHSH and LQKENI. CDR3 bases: TGTGCCAGCTCACCAATCAGTCGGAACACTGAAGCTTTCTTT. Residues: CASSPISRNTEAFF.

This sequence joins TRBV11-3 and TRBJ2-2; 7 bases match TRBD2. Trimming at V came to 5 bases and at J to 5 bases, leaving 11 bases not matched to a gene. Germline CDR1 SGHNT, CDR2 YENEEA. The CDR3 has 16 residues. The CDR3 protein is CASSPPGREGTGELFF. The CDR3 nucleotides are TGTGCCAGCAGCCCTCCGGGGAGGGAAGGAACCGGGGAGCTGTTTTTT.

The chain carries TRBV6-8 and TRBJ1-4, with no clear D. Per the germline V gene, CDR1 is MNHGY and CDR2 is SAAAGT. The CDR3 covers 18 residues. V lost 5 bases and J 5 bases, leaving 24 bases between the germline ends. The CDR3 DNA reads TGTGCCAGCAGTGACTGTCCAAGTCTCCTAGTCGACAATGAAAAACTGTTTTTT. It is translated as CASSDCPSLLVDNEKLFF.

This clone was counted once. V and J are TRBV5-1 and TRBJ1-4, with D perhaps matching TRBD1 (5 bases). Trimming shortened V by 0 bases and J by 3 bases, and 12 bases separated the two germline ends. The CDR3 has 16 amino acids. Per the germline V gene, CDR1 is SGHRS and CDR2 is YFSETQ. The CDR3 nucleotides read TGCGCCAGCAGCTTGGCCGCGCAAGGGGCTAATGAAAAACTGTTTTTT. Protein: CASSLAAQGANEKLFF.

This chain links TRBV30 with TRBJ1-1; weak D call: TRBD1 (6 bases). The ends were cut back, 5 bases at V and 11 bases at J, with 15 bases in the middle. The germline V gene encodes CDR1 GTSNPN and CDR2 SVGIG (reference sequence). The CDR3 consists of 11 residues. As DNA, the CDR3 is TGTGCCTGGGACGGAGAGGGGGAGGCTTTCTTT. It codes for CAWDGEGEAFF.

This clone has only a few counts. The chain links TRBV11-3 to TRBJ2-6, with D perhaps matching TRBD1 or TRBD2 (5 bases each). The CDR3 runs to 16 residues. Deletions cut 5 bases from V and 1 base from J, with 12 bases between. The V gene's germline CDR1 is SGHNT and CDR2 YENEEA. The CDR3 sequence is CASSLVGGSGANVLTF. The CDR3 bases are TGTGCCAGCAGCCTGGTTGGGGGTTCTGGGGCCAACGTCCTGACTTTC.

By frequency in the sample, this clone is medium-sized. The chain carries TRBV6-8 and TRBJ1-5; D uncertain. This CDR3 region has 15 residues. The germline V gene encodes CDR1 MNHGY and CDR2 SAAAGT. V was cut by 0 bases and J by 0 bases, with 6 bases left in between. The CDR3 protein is CASSYSRNSNQPQHF. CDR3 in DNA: TGTGCCAGCAGTTACTCCAGGAATAGCAATCAGCCCCAGCATTTT.

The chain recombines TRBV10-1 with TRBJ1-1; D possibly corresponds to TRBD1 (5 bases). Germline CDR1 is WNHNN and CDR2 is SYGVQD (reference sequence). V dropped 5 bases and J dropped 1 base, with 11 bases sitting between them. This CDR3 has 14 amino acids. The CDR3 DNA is TGCGCCAGCAGTACGGGGGAATGGAACACTGAAGCTTTCTTT. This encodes CASSTGEWNTEAFF.

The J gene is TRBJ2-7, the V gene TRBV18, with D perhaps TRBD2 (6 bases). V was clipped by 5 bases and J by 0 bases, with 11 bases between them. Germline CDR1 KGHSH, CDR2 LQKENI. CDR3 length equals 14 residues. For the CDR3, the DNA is TGTGCCAGCTCAGCCCCGGAGGGCTCCTACGAGCAGTACTTC. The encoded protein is CASSAPEGSYEQYF.

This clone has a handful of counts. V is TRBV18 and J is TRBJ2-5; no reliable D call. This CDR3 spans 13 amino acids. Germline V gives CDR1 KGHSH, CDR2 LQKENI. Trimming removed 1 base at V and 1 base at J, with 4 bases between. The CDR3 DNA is TGTGCCAGCTCACCACGGCTCCAAGAGACCCAGTACTTC. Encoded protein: CASSPRLQETQYF.